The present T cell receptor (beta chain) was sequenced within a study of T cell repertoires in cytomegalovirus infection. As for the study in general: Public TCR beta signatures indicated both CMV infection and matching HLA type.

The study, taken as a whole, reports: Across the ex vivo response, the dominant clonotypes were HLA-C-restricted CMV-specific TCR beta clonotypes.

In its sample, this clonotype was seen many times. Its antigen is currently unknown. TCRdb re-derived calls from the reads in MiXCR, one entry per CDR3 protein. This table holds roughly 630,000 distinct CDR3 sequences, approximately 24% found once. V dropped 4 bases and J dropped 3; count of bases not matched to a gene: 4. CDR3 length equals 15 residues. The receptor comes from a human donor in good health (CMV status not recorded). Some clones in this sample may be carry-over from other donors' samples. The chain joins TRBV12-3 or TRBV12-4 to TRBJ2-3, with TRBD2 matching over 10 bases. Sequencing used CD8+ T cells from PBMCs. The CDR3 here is CASSSASGGTDTQYF. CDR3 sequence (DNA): TGTGCCAGCAGTTCGGCTAGCGGGGGTACAGATACGCAGTATTTT.